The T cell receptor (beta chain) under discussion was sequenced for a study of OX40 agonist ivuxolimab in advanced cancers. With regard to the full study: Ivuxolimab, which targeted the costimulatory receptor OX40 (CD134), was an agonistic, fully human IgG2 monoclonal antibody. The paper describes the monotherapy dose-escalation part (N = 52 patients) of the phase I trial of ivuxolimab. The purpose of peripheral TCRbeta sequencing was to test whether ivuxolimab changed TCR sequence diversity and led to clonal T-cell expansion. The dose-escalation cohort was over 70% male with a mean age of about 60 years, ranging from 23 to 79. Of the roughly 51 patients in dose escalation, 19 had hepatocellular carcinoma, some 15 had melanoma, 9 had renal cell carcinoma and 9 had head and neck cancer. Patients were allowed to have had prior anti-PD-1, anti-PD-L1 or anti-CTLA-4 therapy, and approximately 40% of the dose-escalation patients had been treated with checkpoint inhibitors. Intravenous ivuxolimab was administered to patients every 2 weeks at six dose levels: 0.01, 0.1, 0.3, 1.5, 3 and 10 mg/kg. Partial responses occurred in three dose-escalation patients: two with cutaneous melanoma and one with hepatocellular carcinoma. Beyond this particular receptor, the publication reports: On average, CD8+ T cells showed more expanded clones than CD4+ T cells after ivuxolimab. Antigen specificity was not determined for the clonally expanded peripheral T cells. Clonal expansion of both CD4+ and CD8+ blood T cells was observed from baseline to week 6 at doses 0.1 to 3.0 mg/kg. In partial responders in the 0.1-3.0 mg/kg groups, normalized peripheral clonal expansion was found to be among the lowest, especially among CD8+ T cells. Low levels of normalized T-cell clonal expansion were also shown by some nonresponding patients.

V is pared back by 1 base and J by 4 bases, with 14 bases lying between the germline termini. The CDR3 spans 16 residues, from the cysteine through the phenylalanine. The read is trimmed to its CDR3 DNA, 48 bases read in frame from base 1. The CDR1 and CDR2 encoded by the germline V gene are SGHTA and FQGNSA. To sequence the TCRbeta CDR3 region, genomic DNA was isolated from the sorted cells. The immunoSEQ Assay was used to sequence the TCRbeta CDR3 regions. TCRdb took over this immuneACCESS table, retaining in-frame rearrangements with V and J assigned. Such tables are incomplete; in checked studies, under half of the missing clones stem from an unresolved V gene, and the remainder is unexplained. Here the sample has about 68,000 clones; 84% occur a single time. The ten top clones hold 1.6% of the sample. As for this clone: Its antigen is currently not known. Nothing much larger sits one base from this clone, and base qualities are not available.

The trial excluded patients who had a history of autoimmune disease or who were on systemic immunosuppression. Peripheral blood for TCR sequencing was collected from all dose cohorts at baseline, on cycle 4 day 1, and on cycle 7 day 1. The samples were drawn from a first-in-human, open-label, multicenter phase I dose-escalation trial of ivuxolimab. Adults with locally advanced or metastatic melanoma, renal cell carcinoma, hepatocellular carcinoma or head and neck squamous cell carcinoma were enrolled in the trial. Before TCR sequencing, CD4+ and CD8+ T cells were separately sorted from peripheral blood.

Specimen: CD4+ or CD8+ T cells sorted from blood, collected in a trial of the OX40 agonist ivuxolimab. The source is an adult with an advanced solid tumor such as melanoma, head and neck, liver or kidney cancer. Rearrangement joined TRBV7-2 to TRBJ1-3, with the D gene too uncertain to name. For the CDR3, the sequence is CASSLVFLNAGNTIYF. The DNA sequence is TGTGCCAGCAGCTTAGTTTTCCTAAATGCCGGAAACACCATATATTTT.